The present T cell receptor beta chain was sequenced within a study of blood T cell repertoires in COVID-19. Study-level information: PBMCs, B-cell-depleted T cells, or T cells were the source of the cDNA or gDNA that made up the material.

The authors' processing: Reference gene primer amplification in the assay estimated nucleated cell counts. TCRdb's table, derived via immunoSEQ multiplex PCR, lists solely in-frame clones and lacks some. That table gives V, J and clone size, and the DNA gave D and trimming. The sample consists of some 210,000 clones, 92% of them appearing once. Germline-derived CDR1 and CDR2 are SEHNR and FQNEAQ (reference sequence). The CDR3 is made up of 17 amino acids. Between the trimmed V and J ends, which lost 3 bases and 0 bases, there was a span of 15 bases. This clonotype originated in a man aged 25-40 years with acute or convalescent COVID-19. The sequenced sample was peripheral blood. The V call is TRBV7-9, the J call TRBJ2-1; D perhaps matches TRBD2 (6 bases). The CDR3 DNA reads TGTGCCAGCAGCTTTCCCGGGGCGGGGACCTCCTACAATGAGCAGTTCTTC. Amino acids: CASSFPGAGTSYNEQFF.